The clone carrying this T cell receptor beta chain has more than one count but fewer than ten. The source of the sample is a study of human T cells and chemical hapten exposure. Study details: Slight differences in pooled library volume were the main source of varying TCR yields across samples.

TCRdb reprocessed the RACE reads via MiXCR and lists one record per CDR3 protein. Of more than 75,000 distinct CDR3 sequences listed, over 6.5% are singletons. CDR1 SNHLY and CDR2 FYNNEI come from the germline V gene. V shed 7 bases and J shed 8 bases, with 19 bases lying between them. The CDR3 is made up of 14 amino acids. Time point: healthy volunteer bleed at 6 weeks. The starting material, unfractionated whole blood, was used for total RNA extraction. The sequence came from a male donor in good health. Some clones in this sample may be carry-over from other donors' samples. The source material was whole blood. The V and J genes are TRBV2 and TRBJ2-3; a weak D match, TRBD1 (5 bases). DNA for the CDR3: TGTGCCAGCACGTGGGGCCGCGCAACACCTACGCAGTATTTT. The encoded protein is CASTWGRATPTQYF. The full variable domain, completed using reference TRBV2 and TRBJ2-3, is EPEVTQTPSHQVTQMGQEVILRCVPISNHLYFYWYRQILGQKVEFLVSFYNNEISEKSEIFDDQFSVERPDGSNFTLKIRSTKLEDSAMYFCASTWGRATPTQYFGPGTRLTVL.